This TCR beta chain was documented in a study of blood T cell repertoires in COVID-19. Measured with immunoSEQ multiplex PCR; TCRdb has only the in-frame clones, and not every one. The sample contains hundreds of thousands of clones, about four fifths of which appear only once. V lost 4 bases and J 5 bases, leaving 13 bases between the germline ends. This CDR3 has 13 residues. Germline CDR1 and CDR2: SGHDT and YYEEEE. The chain recombines TRBV5-6 with TRBJ2-7; D remains unclear. Sequenced sample: PBMCs or T cells enriched from blood (not recorded which). The receptor's source is a middle-aged woman who had been exposed to COVID-19. CDR3 residues: CASSRPMGNEQYF. The CDR3 nucleotides are TGTGCCAGCAGCAGACCTATGGGCAACGAGCAGTACTTC.